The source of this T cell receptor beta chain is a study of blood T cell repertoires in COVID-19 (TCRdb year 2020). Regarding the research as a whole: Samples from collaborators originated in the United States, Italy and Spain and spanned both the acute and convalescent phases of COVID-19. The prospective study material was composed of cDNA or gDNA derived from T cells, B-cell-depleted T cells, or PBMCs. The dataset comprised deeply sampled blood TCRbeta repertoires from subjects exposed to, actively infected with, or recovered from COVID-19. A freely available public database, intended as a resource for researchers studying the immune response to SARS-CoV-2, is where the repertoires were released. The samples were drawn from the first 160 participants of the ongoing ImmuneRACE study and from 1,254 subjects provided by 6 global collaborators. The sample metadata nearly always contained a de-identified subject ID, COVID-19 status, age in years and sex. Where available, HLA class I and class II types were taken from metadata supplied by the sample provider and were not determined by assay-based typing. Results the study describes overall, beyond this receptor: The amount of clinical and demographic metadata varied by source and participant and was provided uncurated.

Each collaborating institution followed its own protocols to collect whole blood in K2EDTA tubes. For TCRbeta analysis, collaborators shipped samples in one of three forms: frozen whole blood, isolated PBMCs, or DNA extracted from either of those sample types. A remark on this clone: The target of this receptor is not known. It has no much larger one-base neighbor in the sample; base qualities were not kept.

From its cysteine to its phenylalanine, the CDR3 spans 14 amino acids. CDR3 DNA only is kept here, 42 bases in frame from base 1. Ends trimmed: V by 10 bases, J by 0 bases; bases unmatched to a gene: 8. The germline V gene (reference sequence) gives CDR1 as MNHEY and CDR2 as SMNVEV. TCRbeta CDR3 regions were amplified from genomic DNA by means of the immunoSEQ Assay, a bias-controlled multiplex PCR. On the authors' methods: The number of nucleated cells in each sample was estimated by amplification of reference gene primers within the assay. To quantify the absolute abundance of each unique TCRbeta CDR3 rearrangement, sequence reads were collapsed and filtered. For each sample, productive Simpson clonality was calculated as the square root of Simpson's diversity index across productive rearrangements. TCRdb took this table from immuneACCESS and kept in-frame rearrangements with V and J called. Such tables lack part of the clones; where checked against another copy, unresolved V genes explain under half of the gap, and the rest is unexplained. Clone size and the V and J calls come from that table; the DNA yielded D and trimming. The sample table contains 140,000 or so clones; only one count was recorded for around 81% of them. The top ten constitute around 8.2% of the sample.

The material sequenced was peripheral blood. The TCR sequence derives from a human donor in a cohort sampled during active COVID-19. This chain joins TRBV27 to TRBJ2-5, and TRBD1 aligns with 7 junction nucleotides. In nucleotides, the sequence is TGTGCCACCAGCCTCGACAGGGACCAAGAGACCCAGTACTTC. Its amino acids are CATSLDRDQETQYF.